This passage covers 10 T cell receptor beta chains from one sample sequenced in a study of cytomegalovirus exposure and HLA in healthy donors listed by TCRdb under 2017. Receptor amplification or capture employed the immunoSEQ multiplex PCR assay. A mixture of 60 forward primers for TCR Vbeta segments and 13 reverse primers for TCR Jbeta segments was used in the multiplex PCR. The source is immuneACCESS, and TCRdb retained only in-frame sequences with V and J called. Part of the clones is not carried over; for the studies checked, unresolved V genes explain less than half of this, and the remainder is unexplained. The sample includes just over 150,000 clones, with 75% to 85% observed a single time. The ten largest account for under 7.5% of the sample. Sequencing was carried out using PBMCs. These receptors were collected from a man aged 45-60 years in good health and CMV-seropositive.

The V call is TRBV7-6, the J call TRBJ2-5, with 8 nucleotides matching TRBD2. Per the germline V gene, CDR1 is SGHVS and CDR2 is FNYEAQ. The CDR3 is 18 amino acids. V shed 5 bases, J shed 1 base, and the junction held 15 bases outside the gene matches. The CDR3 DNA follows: TGTGCCAGCAGCCCTTTTCAAAGACTAGCGCTAACCCAAGAGACCCAGTACTTC. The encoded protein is CASSPFQRLALTQETQYF.

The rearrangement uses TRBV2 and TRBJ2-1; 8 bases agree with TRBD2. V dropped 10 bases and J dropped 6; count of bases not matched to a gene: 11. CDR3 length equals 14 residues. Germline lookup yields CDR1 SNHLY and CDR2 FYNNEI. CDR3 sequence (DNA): TGTGCCACCGCCGGGACTAGGGTCTCCAATGAGCAGTTCTTC. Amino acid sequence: CATAGTRVSNEQFF.

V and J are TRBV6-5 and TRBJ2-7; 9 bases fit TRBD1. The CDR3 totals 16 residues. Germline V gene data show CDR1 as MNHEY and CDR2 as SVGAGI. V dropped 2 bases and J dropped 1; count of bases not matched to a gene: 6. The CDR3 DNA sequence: TGTGCCAGCAGTTACCCCGCCGGGACAGGGTCCTACGAGCAGTACTTC. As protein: CASSYPAGTGSYEQYF.

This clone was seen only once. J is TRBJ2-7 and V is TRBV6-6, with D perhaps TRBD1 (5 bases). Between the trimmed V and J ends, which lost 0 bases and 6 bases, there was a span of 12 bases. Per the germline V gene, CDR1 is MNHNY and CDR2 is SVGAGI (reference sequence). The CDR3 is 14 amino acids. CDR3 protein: CASSYSNSRAEQYF. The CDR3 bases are TGTGCCAGCAGTTACTCGAATTCCAGGGCCGAGCAGTACTTC.

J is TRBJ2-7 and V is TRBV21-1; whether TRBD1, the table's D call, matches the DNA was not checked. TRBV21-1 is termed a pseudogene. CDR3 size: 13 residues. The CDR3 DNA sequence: TGTGCCAGCAGCGCACAGGGTCGGAACGAGCAGTACGTC. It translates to CASSAQGRNEQYV.

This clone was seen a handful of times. CDR3 loop: CAISAGGAIDEQYF. CDR3 in DNA: TGTGCCATCAGCGCCGGGGGGGCTATAGACGAGCAGTACTTC. The genes are TRBV10-3 and TRBJ2-7; 8 positions match TRBD2. Germline V gene data show CDR1 as ENHRY and CDR2 as SYGVKD. The V segment lost 6 bases and the J segment 5 bases; nucleotides outside the gene matches: 9. The CDR3 runs to 14 residues.

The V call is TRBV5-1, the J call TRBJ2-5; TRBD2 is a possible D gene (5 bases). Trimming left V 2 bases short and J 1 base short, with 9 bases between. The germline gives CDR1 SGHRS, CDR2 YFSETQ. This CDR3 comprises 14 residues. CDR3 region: CASSLGGFQETQYF. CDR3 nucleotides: TGCGCCAGCAGCTTAGGAGGTTTCCAAGAGACCCAGTACTTC.

CDR3 coding DNA: TGCGCCAGCAGCCCGTCTCTAGCGGGAGGGCCAGGGACCCAGTACTTC. Protein product: CASSPSLAGGPGTQYF. The V call is TRBV4-1, the J call TRBJ2-5; 12 positions match TRBD2. V was clipped by 4 bases and J by 7 bases; unmatched bases: 10. Germline CDR1 is MGHRA and CDR2 is YSYEKL. The CDR3 is 16 amino acids.

CDR3 sequence: CASSSYGGLNEKLFF. The DNA for the CDR3 is TGTGCCAGCAGCTCGTACGGGGGATTAAATGAAAAACTGTTTTTT. The J gene is TRBJ1-4, the V gene TRBV7-9; TRBD1 is a possible D gene (5 bases). V lost 4 bases, J lost 5 bases, and 14 bases lay in between. The CDR3 is 15 residues long. Germline V lookup: CDR1 SEHNR, CDR2 FQNEAQ (reference sequence).

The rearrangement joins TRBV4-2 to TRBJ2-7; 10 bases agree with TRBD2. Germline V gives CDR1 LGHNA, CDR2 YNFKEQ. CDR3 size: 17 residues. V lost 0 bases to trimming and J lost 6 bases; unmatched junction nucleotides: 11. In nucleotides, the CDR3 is TGTGCCAGCAGCCAAGATAGGAGCGGGGGGGAGGTTGGCGAGCAGTACTTC. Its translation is CASSQDRSGGEVGEQYF.